This T cell receptor (beta chain) was observed in a study of tumor T cells in aggressive B-cell lymphoma. Sequencing was performed with immunoSEQ multiplex PCR; in TCRdb, only in-frame clones are kept and a portion is missing. Of 9,500 to 10,000 clones in the sample, over 75% were seen once. Germline V gene lookup returns CDR1 MDHEN and CDR2 SYDVKM. Deletions cut 2 bases from V and 0 bases from J, with 8 bases between. There are 15 residues in the CDR3. The receptor was derived from an adult with diffuse large B cell lymphoma. The chain combines TRBV28 with TRBJ1-5; TRBD1 is a possible D gene (5 bases). Input material: tumor tissue. The CDR3 bases are TGTGCCAGCAGTTTAAGGGGTTATAGCAATCAGCCCCAGCATTTT. It encodes CASSLRGYSNQPQHF.